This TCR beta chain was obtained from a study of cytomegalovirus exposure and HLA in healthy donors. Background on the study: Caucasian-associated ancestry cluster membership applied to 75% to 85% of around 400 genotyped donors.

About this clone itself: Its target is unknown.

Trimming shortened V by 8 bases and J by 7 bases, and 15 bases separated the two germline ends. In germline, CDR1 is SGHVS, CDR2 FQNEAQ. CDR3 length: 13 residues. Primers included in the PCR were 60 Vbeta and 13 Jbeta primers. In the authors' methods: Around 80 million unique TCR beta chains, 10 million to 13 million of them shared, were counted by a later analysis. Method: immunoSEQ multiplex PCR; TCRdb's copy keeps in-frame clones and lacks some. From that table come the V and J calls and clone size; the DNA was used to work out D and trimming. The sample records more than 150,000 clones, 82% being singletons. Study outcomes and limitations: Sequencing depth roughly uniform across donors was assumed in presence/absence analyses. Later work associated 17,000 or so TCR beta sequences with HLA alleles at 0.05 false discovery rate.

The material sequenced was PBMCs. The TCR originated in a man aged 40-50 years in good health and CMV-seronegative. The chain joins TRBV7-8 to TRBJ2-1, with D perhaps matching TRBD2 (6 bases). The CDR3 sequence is CASVGGPGNEQFF. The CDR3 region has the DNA TGTGCCAGCGTGGGGGGTCCAGGAAATGAGCAGTTCTTC.